This entry is about one TCR beta chain. Per the germline V gene, CDR1 is MNHEY and CDR2 is SVGAGI. The CDR3 sequence is 15 residues long. The junction had 7 bases not matched to a gene; V was cut back by 2 bases and J by 5 bases. This record belongs to a study of blood T cell repertoires in COVID-19. For the study at large: Nucleic acid was either cDNA or gDNA, and it came from T cells, B-cell-depleted T cells, or PBMCs.

Clones were read by immunoSEQ multiplex PCR, and TCRdb kept only the in-frame ones, dropping some. The sample records some 200,000 clones, over 60% being singletons. This TCR derives from a woman aged 70-85 years with acute or convalescent COVID-19. Sequenced: peripheral blood. This chain connects TRBV6-5 to TRBJ2-5; 8 positions agree with TRBD1. In DNA form, the CDR3 reads TGTGCCAGCAGTTACAATGCAGGGGGCGCGGAGACCCAGTACTTC. This translates into CASSYNAGGAETQYF.